This T cell receptor beta chain is drawn from a study of human T cells and chemical hapten exposure. Findings of the study overall: TCRs exceeding 1 in 1000 frequency stayed unchanged with DPC sensitization.

The CDR3 totals 14 residues. The germline V gene has CDR1 LGHNA and CDR2 YNFKEQ. V lost 1 base, J lost 3 bases, and 10 bases lay in between. As for time point: healthy volunteer bleed at 2 weeks. It was from unfractionated whole blood that total RNA was extracted. TCRdb re-called the RACE reads with MiXCR, one entry per CDR3 protein. The data contain some 93,000 distinct CDR3 sequences, about 8.8% of them singletons. The table lists this clonotype with many counts. Its antigen is not known. The chain recombines TRBV4-2 with TRBJ2-7; D not certain. The source of this sequence is a female donor in good health. Some clones in this sample may be carry-over from other donors' samples. The specimen sequenced was whole blood. CDR3 nucleotide sequence: TGTGCCAGCAGCCAAGGCGAGACCGACTACGAGCAGTACTTC. Protein: CASSQGETDYEQYF.